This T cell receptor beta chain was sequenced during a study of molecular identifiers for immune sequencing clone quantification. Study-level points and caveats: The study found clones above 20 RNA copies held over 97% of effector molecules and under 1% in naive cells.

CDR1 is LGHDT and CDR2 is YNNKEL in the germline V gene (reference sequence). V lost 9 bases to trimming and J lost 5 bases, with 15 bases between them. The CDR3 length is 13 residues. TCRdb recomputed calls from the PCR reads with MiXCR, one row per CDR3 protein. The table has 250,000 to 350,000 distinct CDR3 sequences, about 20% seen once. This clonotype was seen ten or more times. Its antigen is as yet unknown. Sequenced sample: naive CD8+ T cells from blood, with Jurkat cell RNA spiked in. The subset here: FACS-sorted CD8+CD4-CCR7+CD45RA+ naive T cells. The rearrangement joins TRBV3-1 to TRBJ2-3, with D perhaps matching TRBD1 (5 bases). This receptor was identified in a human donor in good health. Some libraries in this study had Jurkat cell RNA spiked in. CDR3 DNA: TGTGCCAGTCGATCTGCAGGGATAGATACGCAGTATTTT. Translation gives CASRSAGIDTQYF.